The sequence of this T cell receptor beta chain was determined in a study of cytomegalovirus exposure and HLA in healthy donors. Primers: 60 Vbeta forward and 13 Jbeta reverse. This table comes from immunoSEQ multiplex PCR, and its TCRdb copy is limited to in-frame clones, with some not included. Here the sample spans 210,000 or so clones, more than 75% being singletons. Germline V gene data show CDR1 as MNHEY and CDR2 as SVGAGI. Trimming cost V 2 bases and J 4 bases, with 15 bases left between them. CDR3 length: 15 residues. General observations from the study: Sequencing probably produced one cluster of sequence variants that were highly shared. Earlier results showed most TCR beta V segments being productive about 90% or about 30% of the time.

Regarding this clone: What it binds is not known.

This chain links TRBV6-5 with TRBJ2-7; weak D call: TRBD1 (6 bases). The sequencing sample was made of PBMCs. This TCR was sampled from a girl aged 2 to 10 in good health and CMV-seronegative. The CDR3 sequence is CASSYRGRGVYEQYF. CDR3 nucleotide sequence: TGTGCCAGCAGTTACCGAGGCAGGGGTGTATACGAGCAGTACTTC.